The 27 T cell receptor beta chains given below trace back to one sample, sequenced in a study of shared clonotypes between healthy human individuals. Clones were read by immunoSEQ multiplex PCR, and TCRdb kept only the in-frame ones, dropping some. The sample shows a few million clones, approximately 94% of them seen only once. Sequencing was performed on naive CD4+ T cells sorted from blood. Subset here: CD45RA+ positively selected. The source of these receptors is a man aged 18 to 35 in good health.

The chain employs TRBV5-6 and TRBJ2-2, with 8 bases identical to TRBD1. V trimming: 5 bases; J trimming: 8 bases; junction bases outside the gene matches: 11. Per germline, CDR1 SGHDT and CDR2 YYEEEE. This CDR3 is 15 amino acids long. CDR3 sequence (DNA): TGTGCCAGCAGTCTCGGGACAGGAATGTATGGGGAGCTGTTTTTT. Translating gives CASSLGTGMYGELFF.

Notes on this clone: At the DNA level, this CDR3 is encoded by other sequences in the same sample as well. The chain carries TRBV5-1 and TRBJ1-1; TRBD1 might be the D (6 bases). CDR3 length equals 13 residues. Germline V lookup: CDR1 SGHRS, CDR2 YFSETQ. The V and J ends lost 3 bases and 2 bases respectively, with 8 bases between them. The chain's CDR3 is CASSSTGNTEAFF. CDR3 DNA sequence: TGCGCCAGCAGCTCGACAGGAAACACTGAAGCTTTCTTT.

The chain carries TRBV4-1 and TRBJ2-1, with TRBD2 matching 8 bases. This CDR3 is built from 16 residues. Trimming removed 0 bases from V and 9 bases from J; junction bases left unmatched: 10. Germline assignment: CDR1 MGHRA and CDR2 YSYEKL. The CDR3 DNA reads as TGCGCCAGCAGCCAAGATCTGGGGACTAGGGGGGGTGAGCAGTTCTTC. Residues: CASSQDLGTRGGEQFF.

This clone came up once. The chain links TRBV5-8 to TRBJ1-5; D is uncertain. The V end lost 3 bases, the J end lost 4 bases, and 11 bases lay between the germline ends. This CDR3 has 14 amino acids. The germline gives CDR1 SGHTS, CDR2 YDEGEE. This CDR3 is CASSWTDMNQPQHF. The CDR3, as DNA: TGTGCCAGCAGCTGGACGGATATGAATCAGCCCCAGCATTTT.

This chain joins TRBV5-3 and TRBJ2-4, with 9 positions matching TRBD2. TRBV5-3 is an open reading frame whose function is uncertain. V trimming: 0 bases; J trimming: 4 bases; junction bases outside the gene matches: 23. The CDR3 consists of 22 residues. The CDR3 nucleotides read TGTGCCAGAAGCTTGGGTCCGGGTTGGGTGATAGCGGGAGACCTCGGGAAAAACATTCAGTACTTC. Translating it yields CARSLGPGWVIAGDLGKNIQYF.

The gene calls are TRBV11-2 and TRBJ2-7, with D tentatively TRBD1 (7 bases). The V gene lost 6 bases and the J gene lost 2 bases, with 17 bases spanning the gap. This CDR3 has 15 residues. Germline CDR1 and CDR2: SGHAT and FQNNGV. DNA for the CDR3: TGTGCCAGCAGACCGATCAGGGGGGTTCCCTACGAGCAGTACTTC. Translating it yields CASRPIRGVPYEQYF.

The rearrangement joins TRBV18 to TRBJ2-5; 10 positions match TRBD2. The CDR3 is made up of 16 amino acids. The junction had 11 bases not matched to a gene; V was cut back by 6 bases and J by 4 bases. Germline loops: CDR1 KGHSH, CDR2 LQKENI. CDR3 sequence reads: CASSLGVAGGTETQYF. DNA for the CDR3: TGTGCCAGCTCCCTAGGGGTAGCGGGAGGCACAGAGACCCAGTACTTC.

The V and J genes are TRBV27 and TRBJ1-6, with 8 nucleotides matching TRBD1. The CDR3 is made up of 16 amino acids. The J segment lost 9 bases and the V segment lost 3 bases, leaving 10 bases of the junction unmatched. From germline, CDR1 is MNHEY and CDR2 SMNVEV (reference sequence). Here the CDR3 reads CASSFLLRGQVSPLHF. In DNA, the CDR3 is TGTGCCAGCAGTTTTTTACTCAGGGGGCAGGTTTCACCCCTCCACTTT.

The chain is built from TRBV5-8 and TRBJ1-3, with a tentative D call TRBD1 (5 bases). The CDR3 is made up of 16 amino acids. The V and J ends lost 0 bases and 2 bases respectively, with 12 bases between them. Germline V gene lookup returns CDR1 SGHTS and CDR2 YDEGEE. The CDR3 nucleotides read TGTGCCAGCAGCTTGGGGGCGCAGGGTACTGGAAACACCATATATTTT. This sequence encodes CASSLGAQGTGNTIYF.

V gene TRBV5-6 combines with J gene TRBJ1-4, with 9 nucleotides matching TRBD1. The CDR3 extends over 16 amino acids. The V gene end was trimmed by 3 bases and the J gene end by 2 bases; junction bases not matched to a gene: 5. The germline V gene has CDR1 SGHDT and CDR2 YYEEEE. This CDR3 reads CASSWDRVGTNEKLFF. The CDR3 DNA reads TGTGCCAGCAGCTGGGACAGGGTGGGCACTAATGAAAAACTGTTTTTT.

This chain links TRBV10-1 with TRBJ2-7, with 12 bases lining up with TRBD1. Unmatched junction bases numbered 10, after V lost 6 bases and J lost 7 bases. Per the germline V gene, CDR1 is WNHNN and CDR2 is SYGVQD (reference sequence). This CDR3 region has 15 residues. CDR3 DNA: TGCGCCAGCAGGGTACCGGGACAGGGGGCGCGAGAGCAGTACTTC. It encodes CASRVPGQGAREQYF.

This clone occurred once. The J gene is TRBJ2-7, the V gene TRBV5-6; D might be TRBD1 (5 bases). Trimming left V 5 bases short and J 1 base short, with 19 bases between. Germline V lookup: CDR1 SGHDT, CDR2 YYEEEE. This CDR3 has 16 residues. As DNA, the CDR3 is TGTGCCAGCAGTACCTGGGGCAGCCTATCGTCCTACGAGCAGTACTTC. It is translated as CASSTWGSLSSYEQYF.

J is TRBJ1-2 and V is TRBV10-3; 10 nucleotides agree with TRBD1. CDR3 size: 14 residues. Germline lookup yields CDR1 ENHRY and CDR2 SYGVKD. V was pared by 2 bases and J by 4 bases, with 1 base of the junction left unmatched. The chain's CDR3 is CAISEDRGLYGYTF. The CDR3 DNA is TGTGCCATCAGTGAGGACAGGGGGCTCTATGGCTACACCTTC.

This chain links TRBV5-4 with TRBJ2-2, with 9 bases aligning to TRBD1. Unmatched junction bases numbered 16, after V lost 4 bases and J lost 6 bases. From germline, CDR1 is SGHNT and CDR2 YYREEE (reference sequence). The CDR3 is made up of 18 amino acids. CDR3 bases: TGTGCCAGCAGCCGGGGGCCTACAGGGGGCGGAGGCCCCGGGGAGCTGTTTTTT. It specifies CASSRGPTGGGGPGELFF.

The gene calls are TRBV30 and TRBJ2-5; D remains ambiguous. The CDR3 length is 11 residues. V lost 4 bases to trimming and J lost 5 bases, with 8 bases between them. The germline CDR1 and CDR2 sequences are GTSNPN and SVGIG (reference sequence). Here the CDR3 DNA reads TGTGCCTGGAAGGGATGGGAGACCCAGTACTTC. Translation gives CAWKGWETQYF.

This chain joins TRBV2 and TRBJ1-4; D gene unclear. The CDR3 is made up of 14 amino acids. Germline CDR1 reads SNHLY; CDR2 reads FYNNEI. The V end was cut by 7 bases, the J end by 0 bases, with 9 bases between. The CDR3 nucleotides are TGTGCCAGCAAGATTACAGCAACTAATGAAAAACTGTTTTTT. Translating gives CASKITATNEKLFF.

The genes are TRBV7-6 and TRBJ1-1, with no clear D. The V gene's germline CDR1 is SGHVS and CDR2 FNYEAQ. The V end lost 3 bases, the J end lost 5 bases, and 16 bases lay between the germline ends. The CDR3 covers 15 residues. CDR3 sequence: CASSFSVGRRTEAFF. The CDR3 coding sequence is TGTGCCAGCAGCTTTTCGGTTGGTAGGAGAACTGAAGCTTTCTTT.

The rearrangement links TRBV4-1 to TRBJ2-7; D unresolved. V was trimmed by 2 bases and J by 6 bases, leaving 17 bases between them. The CDR3 loop spans 15 amino acids. The germline V gene has CDR1 MGHRA and CDR2 YSYEKL. The CDR3 region is CASSQTGQSLTEQYF. The CDR3, as DNA: TGCGCCAGCAGCCAAACCGGGCAAAGCCTTACCGAGCAGTACTTC.

The chain has TRBV9 and TRBJ1-2, with 7 bases that match TRBD1. The V gene end was trimmed by 1 base and the J gene end by 8 bases; junction bases not matched to a gene: 5. The CDR3 covers 13 residues. Germline CDR1 reads SGDLS; CDR2 reads YYNGEE. The CDR3 region has the DNA TGTGCCAGCAGCGTACAAACAGGGGACGGCTACACCTTC. Translated: CASSVQTGDGYTF.

Remarks on this clone: Within the sample, other DNA sequences also encode this same CDR3. The rearrangement uses TRBV5-1 and TRBJ2-1; 9 bases fit TRBD1. The V segment lost 4 bases and the J segment 2 bases; nucleotides outside the gene matches: 4. The germline V gene has CDR1 SGHRS and CDR2 YFSETQ. The CDR3 loop spans 15 amino acids. The CDR3, as DNA: TGCGCCAGCAGCCCCGGACAGGGGACCTACAATGAGCAGTTCTTC. It is translated as CASSPGQGTYNEQFF.

This clone came up once. The chain uses TRBV11-2 and TRBJ2-5, with D unresolved. CDR3 size: 13 residues. V lost 7 bases, J lost 4 bases, and 13 bases lay in between. CDR1 is SGHAT, CDR2 FQNNGV, per germline. In DNA, the CDR3 is TGTGCCAGCACCCCCGGCGCTAGAGAGACCCAGTACTTC. Translating gives CASTPGARETQYF. The entire variable domain, with the rest obtained from reference TRBV11-2 and TRBJ2-5, is as follows: EAGVAQSPRYKIIEKRQSVAFWCNPISGHATLYWYQQILGQGPKLLIQFQNNGVVDDSQLPKDRFSAERLKGVDSTLKIQPAKLEDSAVYLCASTPGARETQYFGPGTRLLVL.

This chain joins TRBV2 and TRBJ1-2; TRBD1 agrees at 9 bases. Germline assignment: CDR1 SNHLY and CDR2 FYNNEI. Germline trimming cut 3 bases from V and 6 bases from J; bases unmatched to any gene: 8. This CDR3 contains 15 residues. CDR3 region: CASSELWTGEDGYTF. The DNA of the CDR3 is TGTGCCAGCAGTGAGCTTTGGACAGGGGAGGATGGCTACACCTTC.

The V gene is TRBV10-3, the J gene TRBJ2-6; D remains unclear. There are 13 residues in the CDR3. Germline values: CDR1 ENHRY, CDR2 SYGVKD. V lost 5 bases and J lost 2, with 4 bases in between. As DNA, the CDR3 is TGTGCCATCAGTTTACCTGGGGCCAACGTCCTGACTTTC. Translating gives CAISLPGANVLTF.

This chain links TRBV5-6 with TRBJ1-2, with 7 bases identical to TRBD1. The V gene's germline CDR1 is SGHDT and CDR2 YYEEEE. This CDR3 is 14 amino acids long. V shed 0 bases and J 2 bases; nucleotides not matched to a gene: 1. The CDR3 bases are TGTGCCAGCAGCTTGGAACAGGGGAACTATGGCTACACCTTC. Its translation is CASSLEQGNYGYTF.

This chain uses TRBV10-2 with TRBJ2-5; the D gene is possibly TRBD1 (6 bases). Germline CDR1 and CDR2: WSHSY and SAAADI. This CDR3 contains 13 residues. Trimming left V 2 bases short and J 9 bases short, with 13 bases between. The CDR3 loop reads CASSEGTIGAQYF. DNA for the CDR3: TGCGCCAGCAGTGAGGGGACAATAGGGGCCCAGTACTTC.

About this clone: The same CDR3 can be traced to other DNA sequences in this sample. The CDR3 coding sequence is TGTGCCAGCAGCTTGGCGGGCGGGTTGAACACTGAAGCTTTCTTT. Protein: CASSLAGGLNTEAFF. V usage is TRBV5-6 and J usage is TRBJ1-1; D unresolved. The CDR3 runs 15 residues. Trimming stripped 0 bases from V and 0 bases from J, with 9 bases between. Per the germline V gene, CDR1 is SGHDT and CDR2 is YYEEEE.

The chain uses TRBV14 and TRBJ1-4; D call uncertain. V was trimmed by 3 bases and J by 7 bases, leaving 12 bases between them. The CDR3 loop spans 14 amino acids. Germline CDR1 is SGHDN and CDR2 is FVKESK. DNA for the CDR3: TGTGCCAGCAGCCAGGCTTCGTTTGTTGAAAAACTGTTTTTT. This codes for CASSQASFVEKLFF.